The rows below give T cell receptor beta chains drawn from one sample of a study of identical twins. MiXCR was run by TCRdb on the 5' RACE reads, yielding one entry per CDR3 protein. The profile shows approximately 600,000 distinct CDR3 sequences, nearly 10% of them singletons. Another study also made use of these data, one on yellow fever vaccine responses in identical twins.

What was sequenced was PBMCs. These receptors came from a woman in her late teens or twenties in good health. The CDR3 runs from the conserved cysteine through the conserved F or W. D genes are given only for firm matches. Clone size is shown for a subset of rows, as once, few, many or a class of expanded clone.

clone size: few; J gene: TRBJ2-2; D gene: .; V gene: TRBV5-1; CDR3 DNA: TGCGCCAGCAGCTTGGTCGGGTCTAGTAGGACCGGGGAGCTGTTTTTT; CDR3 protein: CASSLVGSSRTGELFF
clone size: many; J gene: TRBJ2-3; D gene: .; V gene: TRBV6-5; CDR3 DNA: TGTGCCAGCACAGAAGGGAGTACGCAGTATTTT; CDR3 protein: CASTEGSTQYF
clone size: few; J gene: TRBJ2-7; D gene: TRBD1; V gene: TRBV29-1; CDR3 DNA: TGCAGCGTTGGGACAGGTCTGGCCTACGAGCAGTACTTC; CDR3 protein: CSVGTGLAYEQYF
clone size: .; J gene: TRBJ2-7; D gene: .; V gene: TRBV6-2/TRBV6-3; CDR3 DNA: TGTGCCAGCAGTCTGCAGAGCTCCTCCCTCAAACCCTACGAGCAGTACTTC; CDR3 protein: CASSLQSSSLKPYEQYF
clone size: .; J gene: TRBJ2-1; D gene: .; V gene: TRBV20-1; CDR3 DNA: TGCAGTGCTAGATCCGGGGGCTCCTACAATGAGCAGTTCTTC; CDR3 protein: CSARSGGSYNEQFF
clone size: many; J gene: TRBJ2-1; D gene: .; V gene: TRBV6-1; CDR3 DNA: TGTGCCAGCAGCCCCGGGCCCAACAATGAGCAGTTCTTC; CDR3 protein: CASSPGPNNEQFF
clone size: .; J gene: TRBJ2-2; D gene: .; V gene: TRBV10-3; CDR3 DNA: TGTGCCATCAGTGATTTGCAGGGGGGTAACACCGGGGAGCTGTTTTTT; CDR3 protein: CAISDLQGGNTGELFF
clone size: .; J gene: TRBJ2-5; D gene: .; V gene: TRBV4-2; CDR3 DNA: TGTGCCAGCAGCCCTCTCGGACCTGCCCAGGGAGAGACCCAGTACTTC; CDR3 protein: CASSPLGPAQGETQYF
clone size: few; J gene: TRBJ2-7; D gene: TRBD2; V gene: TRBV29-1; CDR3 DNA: TGCAGCGTTGTAATAGCGGGGGCCTACGAGCAGTACTTC; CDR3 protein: CSVVIAGAYEQYF
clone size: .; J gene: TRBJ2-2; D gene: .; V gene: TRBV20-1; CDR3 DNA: TGCAGTGCTCTGACACCGAACACCGGGGAGCTGTTTTTT; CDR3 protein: CSALTPNTGELFF
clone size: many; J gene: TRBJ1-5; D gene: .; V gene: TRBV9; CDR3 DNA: TGTGCCAGCAGCGTAGGCAACAATCAGCCCCAGCATTTT; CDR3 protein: CASSVGNNQPQHF
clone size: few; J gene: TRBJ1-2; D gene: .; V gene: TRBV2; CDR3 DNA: TGTGCCAGCAGTGTGCGGCAGGGTGCTAACTATGGCTACACCTTC; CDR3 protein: CASSVRQGANYGYTF
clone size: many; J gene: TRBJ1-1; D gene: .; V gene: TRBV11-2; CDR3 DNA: TGTGCCAGCAGCTTAGAGGGTCCCCCTAGGACAGTGAACACTGAAGCTTTCTTT; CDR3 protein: CASSLEGPPRTVNTEAFF
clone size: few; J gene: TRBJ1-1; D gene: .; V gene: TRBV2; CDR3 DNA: TGTGCCAGCCGTTCTGGGGCTTTCTTT; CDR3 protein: CASRSGAFF